The 18 T cell receptor beta chains in this list originate from one sample, sequenced in a study of T cells after yellow fever vaccination. From the 5' RACE reads, TCRdb called clonotypes with MiXCR, one entry per CDR3 protein. The sample has 550,000 or so distinct CDR3 sequences, roughly 19% seen once; the top ten hold around an eighth. Source: PBMCs, taken 15 days after the yellow fever booster vaccination. The receptors originated from a man aged 25 to 45 who received the YFV17D yellow fever vaccine.

This chain links TRBV20-1 with TRBJ1-6; D remains unclear. Germline CDR1 is DFQATT and CDR2 is SNEGSKA (reference sequence). The CDR3 loop spans 13 amino acids. V was cut by 6 bases and J by 7 bases, with 13 bases left in between. The CDR3 DNA reads as TGCAGTGCCCATGCAGCGTTCAATTCACCCCTCCACTTT. This translates into CSAHAAFNSPLHF.

This chain links TRBV28 with TRBJ2-3; perhaps TRBD2 as D (6 bases). V lost 5 bases to trimming and J lost 2 bases, with 14 bases between them. Germline CDR1 reads MDHEN; CDR2 reads SYDVKM. The CDR3 is 15 residues long. The CDR3 is CASSTPGVNTDTQYF. CDR3 DNA sequence: TGTGCCAGCAGTACTCCGGGGGTCAACACAGATACGCAGTATTTT.

The rearrangement joins TRBV12-3 or TRBV12-4 to TRBJ2-2; perhaps TRBD2 as D (6 bases). The CDR3 is 15 residues long. Trimming pared 6 bases from V and 5 bases from J, leaving 16 bases between. CDR3 bases: TGTGCCAGCAGGCGGGACGGACGGTTAACCGGGGAGCTGTTTTTT. Its translation: CASRRDGRLTGELFF.

The chain uses TRBV9 and TRBJ2-5; 7 bases are shared with TRBD2. Trimming took 3 bases from V and 7 from J; bases not matched to a gene: 9. CDR3 length: 14 amino acids. Looked up from germline, CDR1 is SGDLS and CDR2 is YYNGEE. The CDR3 reads CASSAGLVGGTQYF. CDR3 nucleotides: TGTGCCAGCAGCGCTGGACTAGTCGGGGGGACCCAGTACTTC.

In its sample, this clonotype was seen many times. V gene TRBV12-3 or TRBV12-4 combines with J gene TRBJ2-7; D is unclear. Trimming left V 0 bases short and J 1 base short, with 4 bases between. The CDR3 runs 13 residues. The CDR3 coding sequence is TGTGCCAGCAGTTTAGCGCTGTCCTACGAGCAGTACTTC. This translates into CASSLALSYEQYF.

This chain links TRBV5-1 with TRBJ1-6; a weak D match, TRBD1 (6 bases). The CDR3 consists of 13 residues. CDR1 and CDR2 from the germline V gene are SGHRS and YFSETQ. Trimming took 2 bases from V and 13 from J, leaving 13 bases between them. The CDR3 region is CASSFETGSPLHF. The DNA of the CDR3 is TGCGCCAGCAGCTTCGAAACAGGGTCCCCCCTCCACTTT.

This clonotype has just a few counts. The chain links TRBV20-1 to TRBJ2-3; 8 positions agree with TRBD2. From germline, CDR1 is DFQATT and CDR2 SNEGSKA (reference sequence). The V segment lost 6 bases and the J segment 1 base; nucleotides outside the gene matches: 9. This CDR3 spans 15 amino acids. CDR3 protein: CSAAGLAGRTDTQYF. The CDR3 DNA follows: TGCAGTGCCGCTGGGTTAGCGGGGCGCACAGATACGCAGTATTTT.

V is TRBV20-1 and J is TRBJ1-5; D not certain. V lost 6 bases and J 10 bases, leaving 19 bases between the germline ends. Germline-derived CDR1 and CDR2 are DFQATT and SNEGSKA (reference sequence). The CDR3 totals 13 residues. DNA of the CDR3: TGCAGTGCCCGGGGAGGCGGGTCGGAACCCCAGCATTTT. This sequence encodes CSARGGGSEPQHF.

This clonotype was counted between two and nine times. The rearrangement links TRBV4-2 to TRBJ2-7, with 8 bases aligning to TRBD1. The CDR3 consists of 15 residues. The germline V gene has CDR1 LGHNA and CDR2 YNFKEQ. The trim removed 3 bases at V and 4 bases at J, leaving 8 bases unmatched. The CDR3 protein is CASSHRTGIGYEQYF. The DNA of the CDR3 is TGTGCCAGCAGCCACCGGACAGGGATCGGGTACGAGCAGTACTTC.

This clonotype was picked up one time. This sequence joins TRBV5-1 and TRBJ1-6; 9 bases are a match to TRBD1. The CDR3 totals 14 residues. The junction had 6 bases not matched to a gene; V was cut back by 4 bases and J by 10 bases. From germline, CDR1 is SGHRS and CDR2 YFSETQ. CDR3 amino acids: CASSGNRGHSPLHF. CDR3 in DNA: TGCGCCAGCAGCGGGAACAGGGGGCACTCACCCCTCCACTTT.

The chain uses TRBV10-2 and TRBJ2-2, with D perhaps assigned TRBD1 or TRBD2 (5 bases each). Germline V CDR1 and CDR2: WSHSY, SAAADI. The CDR3 spans 14 residues. Trimming removed 5 bases from V and 3 bases from J, with 10 bases in between. CDR3 loop: CASSWDGDTGELFF. CDR3 DNA: TGCGCCAGCAGTTGGGACGGAGACACCGGGGAGCTGTTTTTT.

This clonotype was found a few times. This chain joins TRBV27 and TRBJ2-5; 8 bases are shared with TRBD2. Germline loops: CDR1 MNHEY, CDR2 SMNVEV (reference sequence). With V trimmed by 0 bases and J by 4 bases, 4 bases remained unmatched. The CDR3 runs to 15 residues. CDR3 bases: TGTGCCAGCAGTTTATCAGCGGGAGTTTTAGAGACCCAGTACTTC. Protein product: CASSLSAGVLETQYF.

This chain's CDR3 is CSVTTSGRNDTQYF. The CDR3 nucleotides are TGCAGCGTTACGACTAGCGGGAGAAATGATACGCAGTATTTT. The chain joins TRBV29-1 to TRBJ2-3, with 12 positions matching TRBD2. CDR3 size: 14 residues. Germline-derived CDR1 and CDR2 are SQVTM and ANQGSEA. The V gene end was trimmed by 5 bases and the J gene end by 6 bases; junction bases not matched to a gene: 6.

This clonotype turned up a few times. The chain has TRBV19 and TRBJ1-2, with a possible D match to TRBD1 (6 bases). Germline V gives CDR1 LNHDA, CDR2 SQIVND (reference sequence). Trimming took 7 bases from V and 6 from J, leaving 24 bases between them. This CDR3 comprises 16 residues. The CDR3 sequence is CASTSGGRLTWDGYTF. The CDR3 region has the DNA TGTGCCAGTACCTCGGGGGGCAGGCTAACTTGGGATGGCTACACCTTC.

The rearrangement joins TRBV6-2 or TRBV6-3 to TRBJ2-2; the D is unclear. This CDR3 is built from 16 residues. Germline V CDR1 and CDR2: MNHEY, SVGEGT. The V gene lost 0 bases and the J gene lost 5 bases, with 13 bases spanning the gap. The chain's CDR3 is CASSYSTPGITGELFF. The DNA for the CDR3 is TGTGCCAGCAGTTACTCGACACCAGGAATTACCGGGGAGCTGTTTTTT.

This clonotype was detected a few times. The chain has TRBV27 and TRBJ2-7; no definite D call. Trimming cost V 5 bases and J 4 bases, with 18 bases left between them. This CDR3 comprises 15 residues. Germline V lookup: CDR1 MNHEY, CDR2 SMNVEV (reference sequence). This CDR3 reads CASSLEASELYEQYF. DNA of the CDR3: TGTGCCAGCAGTCTCGAGGCCAGCGAGCTATACGAGCAGTACTTC.

The chain employs TRBV28 and TRBJ1-1; TRBD1 aligns across 10 bases. The CDR3 sequence is 14 residues long. V gave up 7 bases and J gave up 4 bases; unmatched junction bases: 6. CDR1 is MDHEN, CDR2 SYDVKM, per germline. The CDR3: CASNTGTGATEAFF. CDR3 bases: TGTGCCAGCAACACCGGGACAGGGGCCACTGAAGCTTTCTTT.

The rearrangement links TRBV10-3 to TRBJ2-5; 11 positions match TRBD2. Germline CDR1 ENHRY, CDR2 SYGVKD. The CDR3 is 19 amino acids. V gave up 4 bases and J gave up 1 base; unmatched junction bases: 14. CDR3: CAISAGTSGALDTQETQYF. The DNA of the CDR3 is TGTGCCATCAGTGCGGGGACTAGCGGTGCTCTCGATACCCAAGAGACCCAGTACTTC.